Listed here is a single TCR beta chain. Here immunoSEQ multiplex PCR was the method, and the copy in TCRdb shows in-frame clones only, minus some. Of 130,000 or so clones in the sample, approximately 94% were seen once. These data belong to a study of control samples from healthy donors and cancer patients. The germline CDR1 and CDR2 sequences are SNHLY and FYNNEI. The CDR3 is made up of 15 amino acids. After removal of 7 bases from V and 3 bases from J, the junction contained 8 bases not matched to a gene. This TCR was sampled from a man between 40 and 49 years old in good health. The chain carries TRBV2 and TRBJ1-1, with TRBD1 matching over 10 bases. The sequenced material came from blood. The CDR3 protein is CASTTGTGVYTEAFF. The CDR3 DNA is TGTGCCAGCACTACCGGGACAGGGGTTTACACTGAAGCTTTCTTT.